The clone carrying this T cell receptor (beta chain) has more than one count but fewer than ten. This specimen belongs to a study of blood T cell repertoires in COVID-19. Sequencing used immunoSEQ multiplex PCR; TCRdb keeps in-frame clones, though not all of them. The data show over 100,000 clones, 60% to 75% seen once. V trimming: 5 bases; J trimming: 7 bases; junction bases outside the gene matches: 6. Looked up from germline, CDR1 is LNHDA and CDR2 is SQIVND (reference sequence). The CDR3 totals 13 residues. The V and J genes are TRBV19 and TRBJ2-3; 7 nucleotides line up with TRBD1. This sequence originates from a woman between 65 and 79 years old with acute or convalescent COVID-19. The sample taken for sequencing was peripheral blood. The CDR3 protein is CASSANRGNTQYF. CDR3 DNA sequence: TGTGCCAGTAGTGCAAACAGGGGTAATACGCAGTATTTT.